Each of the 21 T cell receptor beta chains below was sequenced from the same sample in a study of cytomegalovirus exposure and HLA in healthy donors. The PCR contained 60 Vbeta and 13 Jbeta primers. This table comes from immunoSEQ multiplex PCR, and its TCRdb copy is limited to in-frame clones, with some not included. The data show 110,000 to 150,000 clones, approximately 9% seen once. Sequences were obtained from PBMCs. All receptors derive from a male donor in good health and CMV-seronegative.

As DNA, the CDR3 is TGTGCCAGCAGCACGGAGTCAGATTATCAGCCCCAGCATTTT. This sequence encodes CASSTESDYQPQHF. This chain connects TRBV28 to TRBJ1-5; the D is unclear. From germline, CDR1 is MDHEN and CDR2 SYDVKM. CDR3 size: 14 residues. Trimming removed 6 bases from V and 5 bases from J, with 14 bases in between.

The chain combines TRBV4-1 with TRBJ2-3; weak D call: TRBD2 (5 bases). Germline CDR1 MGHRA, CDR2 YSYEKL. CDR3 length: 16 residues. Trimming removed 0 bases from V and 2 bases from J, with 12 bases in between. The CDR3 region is CASSQDTSGDTDTQYF. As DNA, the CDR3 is TGCGCCAGCAGCCAAGATACGAGCGGAGACACAGATACGCAGTATTTT.

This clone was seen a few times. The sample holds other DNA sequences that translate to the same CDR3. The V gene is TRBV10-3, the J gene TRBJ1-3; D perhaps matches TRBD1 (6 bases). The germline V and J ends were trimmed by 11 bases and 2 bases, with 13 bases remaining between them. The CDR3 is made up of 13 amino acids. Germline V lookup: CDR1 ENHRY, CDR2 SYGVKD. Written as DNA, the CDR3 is TGTGCCGGGGGGGGCGTCCCTGGAAACACCATATATTTT. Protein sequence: CAGGGVPGNTIYF.

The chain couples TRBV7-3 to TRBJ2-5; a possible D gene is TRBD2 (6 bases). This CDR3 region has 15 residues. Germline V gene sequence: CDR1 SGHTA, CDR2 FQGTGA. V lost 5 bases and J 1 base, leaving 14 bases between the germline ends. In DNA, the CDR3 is TGTGCCAGCAGCCGCTACGGGGGACTCCAAGAGACCCAGTACTTC. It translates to CASSRYGGLQETQYF.

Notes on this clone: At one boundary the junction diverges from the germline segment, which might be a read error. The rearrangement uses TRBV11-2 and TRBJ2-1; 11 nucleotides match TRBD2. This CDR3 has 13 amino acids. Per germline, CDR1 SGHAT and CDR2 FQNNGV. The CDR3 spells CTSSSGLAGRQFF. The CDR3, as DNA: TGTACCAGCAGCTCCGGACTAGCGGGCAGGCAGTTCTTC.

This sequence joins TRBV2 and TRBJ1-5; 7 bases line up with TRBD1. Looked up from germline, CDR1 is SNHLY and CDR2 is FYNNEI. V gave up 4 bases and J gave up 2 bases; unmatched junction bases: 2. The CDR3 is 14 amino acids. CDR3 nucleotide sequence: TGTGCCAGCAGTGGACAGGGTGGCAATCAGCCCCAGCATTTT. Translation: CASSGQGGNQPQHF.

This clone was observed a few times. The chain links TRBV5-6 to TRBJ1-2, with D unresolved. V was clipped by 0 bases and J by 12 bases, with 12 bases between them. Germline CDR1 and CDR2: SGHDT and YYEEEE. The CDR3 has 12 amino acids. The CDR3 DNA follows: TGTGCCAGCAGCTTGGATAGGGAGCGGGACACCTTC. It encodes CASSLDRERDTF.

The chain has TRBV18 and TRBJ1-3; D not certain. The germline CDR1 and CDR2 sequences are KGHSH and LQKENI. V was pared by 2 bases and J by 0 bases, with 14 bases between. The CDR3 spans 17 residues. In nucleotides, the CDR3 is TGTGCCAGCTCACCAGTAGGCAGGCGCCCCTCTGGAAACACCATATATTTT. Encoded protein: CASSPVGRRPSGNTIYF. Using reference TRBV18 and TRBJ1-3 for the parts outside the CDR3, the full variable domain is NAGVMQNPRHLVRRRGQEARLRCSPMKGHSHVYWYRQLPEEGLKFMVYLQKENIIDESGMPKERFSAEFPKEGPSILRIQQVVRGDSAAYFCASSPVGRRPSGNTIYFGEGSWLTVV.

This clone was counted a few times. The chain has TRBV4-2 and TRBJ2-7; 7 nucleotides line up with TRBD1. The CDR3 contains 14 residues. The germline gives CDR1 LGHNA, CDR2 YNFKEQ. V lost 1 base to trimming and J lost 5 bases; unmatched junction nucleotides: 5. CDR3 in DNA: TGTGCCAGCAGCCAAGTTGACAGGGCCAACGAGCAGTACTTC. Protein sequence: CASSQVDRANEQYF.

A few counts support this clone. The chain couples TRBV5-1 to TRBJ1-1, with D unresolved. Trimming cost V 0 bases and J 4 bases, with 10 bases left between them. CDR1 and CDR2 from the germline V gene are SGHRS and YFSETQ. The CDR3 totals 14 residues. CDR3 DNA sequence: TGCGCCAGCAGCTTGGCGCCCGGGAGCACTGAAGCTTTCTTT. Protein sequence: CASSLAPGSTEAFF.

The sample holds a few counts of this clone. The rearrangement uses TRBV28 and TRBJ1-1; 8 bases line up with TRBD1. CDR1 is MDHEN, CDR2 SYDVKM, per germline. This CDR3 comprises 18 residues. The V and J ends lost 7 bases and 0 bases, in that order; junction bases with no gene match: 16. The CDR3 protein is CASKTSRDRSWMNTEAFF. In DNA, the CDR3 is TGTGCCAGCAAAACCTCCCGGGACAGGTCTTGGATGAACACTGAAGCTTTCTTT.

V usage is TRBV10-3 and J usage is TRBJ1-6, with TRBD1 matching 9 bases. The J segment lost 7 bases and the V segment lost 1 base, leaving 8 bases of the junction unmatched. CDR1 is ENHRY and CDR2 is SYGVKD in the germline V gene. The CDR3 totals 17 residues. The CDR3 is CAISEWDRVGSNSPLHF. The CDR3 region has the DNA TGTGCCATCAGTGAGTGGGACAGGGTGGGCTCGAATTCACCCCTCCACTTT.

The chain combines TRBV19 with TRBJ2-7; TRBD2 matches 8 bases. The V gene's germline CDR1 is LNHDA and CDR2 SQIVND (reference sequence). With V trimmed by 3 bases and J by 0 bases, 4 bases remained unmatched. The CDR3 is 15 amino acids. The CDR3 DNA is TGTGCCAGTAGTATCATAGCGGGAAGCTCCTACGAGCAGTACTTC. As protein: CASSIIAGSSYEQYF.

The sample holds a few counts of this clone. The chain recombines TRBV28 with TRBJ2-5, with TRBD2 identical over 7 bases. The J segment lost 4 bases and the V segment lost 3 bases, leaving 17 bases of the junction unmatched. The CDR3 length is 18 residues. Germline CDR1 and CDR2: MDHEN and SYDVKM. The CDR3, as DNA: TGTGCCAGCAGTTTTGGCCGTCGACTAGCCCTACGAGCAGAGACCCAGTACTTC. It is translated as CASSFGRRLALRAETQYF.

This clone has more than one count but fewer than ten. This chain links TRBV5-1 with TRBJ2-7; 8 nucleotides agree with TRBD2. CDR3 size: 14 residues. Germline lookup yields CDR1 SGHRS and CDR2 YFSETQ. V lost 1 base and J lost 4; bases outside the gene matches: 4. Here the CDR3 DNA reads TGCGCCAGCAGCTTGTTCGGGGGGGGGTACGAGCAGTACTTC. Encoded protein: CASSLFGGGYEQYF.

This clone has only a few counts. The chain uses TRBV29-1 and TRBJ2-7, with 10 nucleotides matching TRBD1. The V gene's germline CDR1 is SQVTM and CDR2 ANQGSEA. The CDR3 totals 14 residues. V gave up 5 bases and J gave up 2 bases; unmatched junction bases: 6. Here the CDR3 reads CSVLDRGTTYEQYF. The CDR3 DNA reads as TGCAGCGTTTTGGACAGGGGGACGACCTACGAGCAGTACTTC.

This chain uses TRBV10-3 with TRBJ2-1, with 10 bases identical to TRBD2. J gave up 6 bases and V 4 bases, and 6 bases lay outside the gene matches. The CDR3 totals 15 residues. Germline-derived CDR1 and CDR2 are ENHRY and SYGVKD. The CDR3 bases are TGTGCCATCAGTGGCCGGGCTAGCGGGGGCAATGAGCAGTTCTTC. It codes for CAISGRASGGNEQFF.

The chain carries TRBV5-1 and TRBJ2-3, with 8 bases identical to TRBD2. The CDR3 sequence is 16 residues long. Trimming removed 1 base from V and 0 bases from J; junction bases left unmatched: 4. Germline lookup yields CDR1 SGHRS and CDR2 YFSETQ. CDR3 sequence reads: CASSLRASGSTDTQYF. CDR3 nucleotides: TGCGCCAGCAGCTTGCGGGCTAGCGGGAGCACAGATACGCAGTATTTT.

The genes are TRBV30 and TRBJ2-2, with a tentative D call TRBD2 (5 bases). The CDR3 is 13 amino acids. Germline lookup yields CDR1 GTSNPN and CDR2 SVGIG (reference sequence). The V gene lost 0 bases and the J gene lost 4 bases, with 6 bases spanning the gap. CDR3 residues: CAWSVGITGELFF. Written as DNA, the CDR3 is TGTGCCTGGAGTGTCGGGATCACCGGGGAGCTGTTTTTT. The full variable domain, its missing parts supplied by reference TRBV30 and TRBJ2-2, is SQTIHQWPATLVQPVGSPLSLECTVEGTSNPNLYWYRQAAGRGLQLLFYSVGIGQISSEVPQNLSASRPQDRQFILSSKKLLLSDSGFYLCAWSVGITGELFFGEGSRLTVL.

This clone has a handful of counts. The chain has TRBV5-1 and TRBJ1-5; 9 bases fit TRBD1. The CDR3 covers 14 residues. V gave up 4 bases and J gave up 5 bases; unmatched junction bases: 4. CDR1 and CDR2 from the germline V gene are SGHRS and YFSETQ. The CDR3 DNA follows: TGCGCCAGCAGCCCCCGGGACAGGGATCAGCCCCAGCATTTT. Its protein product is CASSPRDRDQPQHF.

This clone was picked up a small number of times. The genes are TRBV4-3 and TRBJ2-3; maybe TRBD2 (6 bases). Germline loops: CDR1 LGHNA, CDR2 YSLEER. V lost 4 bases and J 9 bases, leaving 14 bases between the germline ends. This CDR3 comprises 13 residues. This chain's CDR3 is CASSRAGGDTQYF. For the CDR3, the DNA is TGCGCCAGCAGCCGGGCCGGAGGGGACACGCAGTATTTT.